Sequencing of this T cell receptor beta chain was carried out in a study of T cell repertoires in cytomegalovirus infection. Across the study: Matching HLA type, along with CMV infection, was indicated by public TCR beta signatures.

V lost 3 bases to trimming and J lost 6 bases; unmatched junction nucleotides: 7. The CDR3 length is 16 residues. Each CDR3 protein gets one entry after TCRdb re-called the reads with MiXCR. The sample yields around 190,000 distinct CDR3 sequences, about 15% seen once. General observations from the study: Public TCR beta family frequency separated CMV-and-HLA carriers, including in an independent cohort. Clonotype analysis showed dominance of the ex vivo response by HLA-C-restricted CMV-specific TCR beta clonotypes.

This clonotype was seen repeatedly, ten times or more. Its antigen is unidentified. The sample consisted of PBMCs. This TCR derives from a human donor in good health (CMV status not recorded). Some clones in this sample may be carry-over from other donors' samples. This sequence joins TRBV12-3 or TRBV12-4 and TRBJ2-5, with 13 nucleotides matching TRBD2. In DNA form, the CDR3 reads TGTGCCAGCAGTTTGGTCGGGACTAGCGGGGAAAAGACCCAGTACTTC. This sequence encodes CASSLVGTSGEKTQYF.